A selection of T cell receptor beta chains follows, all from one sample in a study of shared clonotypes between healthy human individuals. The table came from immunoSEQ multiplex PCR; TCRdb's copy has only in-frame clones and leaves some out. The top ten hold around 0.35% of the sample, which has over 2 million clones, roughly 90% seen once. Sequencing was done on a sample of naive CD4+ T cells from PBMCs. The receptors stem from a man aged 18 to 29 in good health. Some clones in this sample may be carry-over from other donors' samples. Each CDR3 is given with its conserved first and last residue. The D gene is left open where the match is weak. A clone size is listed for some rows: how often the clone was seen (once, few, many), or a class if it is expanded.

>-|TRBJ2-3|-|TRBV2
CASRAETDTQYF
TGTGCCAGCAGGGCCGAGACAGATACGCAGTATTTT
>-|TRBJ1-4|TRBD1|TRBV29-1
CSATGGDEKLFF
TGCAGCGCAACAGGGGGGGACGAAAAACTGTTTTTT
>-|TRBJ1-3|-|TRBV9
CASSVAPGASGNTIYF
TGTGCCAGCAGCGTAGCCCCAGGCGCCTCTGGAAACACCATATATTTT
>-|TRBJ1-3|-|TRBV5-1
CASSSSGINGNTIYF
TGCGCCAGCAGCTCCTCAGGGATTAATGGAAACACCATATATTTT
>-|TRBJ2-5|TRBD1|TRBV28
CASSLWTGDPSEETQYF
TGTGCCAGCAGCCTTTGGACAGGGGACCCCAGCGAGGAGACCCAGTACTTC
>-|TRBJ2-6|-|TRBV29-1
CSVVPSWSSGANVLTF
TGCAGCGTTGTACCCTCCTGGAGCTCTGGGGCCAACGTCCTGACTTTC
>few|TRBJ1-1|TRBD1|TRBV27
CASRRQGNTEAFF
TGTGCCAGTAGAAGACAGGGAAACACTGAAGCTTTCTTT
>-|TRBJ1-2|-|TRBV10-3
CAIRRTDLGYGYTF
TGTGCCATCAGGAGGACAGACCTTGGGTATGGCTACACCTTC
>-|TRBJ2-2|-|TRBV5-1
CASKESGNTGELFF
TGCGCCAGCAAGGAGAGCGGGAACACCGGGGAGCTGTTTTTT
>-|TRBJ2-3|TRBD1|TRBV28
CASSSKPGQGARDTQYF
TGTGCCAGCAGTTCTAAGCCGGGACAGGGGGCGCGGGATACGCAGTATTTT
>-|TRBJ1-1|TRBD1|TRBV6-1
CASSGRLTGTGANTEAFF
TGTGCCAGCAGTGGACGATTGACCGGGACAGGGGCGAACACTGAAGCTTTCTTT
>-|TRBJ2-1|-|TRBV7-3
CASSLTLGSPNNEQFF
TGTGCCAGCAGCTTAACGTTAGGGTCCCCTAACAATGAGCAGTTCTTC
>-|TRBJ1-6|TRBD1|TRBV2
CASSGDRGHNSPLHF
TGTGCCAGCAGTGGGGACAGGGGGCATAATTCACCCCTCCACTTT
>once|TRBJ1-4|TRBD1|TRBV4-2
CASSQKGAEERTNEKLFF
TGTGCCAGCAGCCAAAAGGGGGCAGAGGAAAGAACTAATGAAAAACTGTTTTTT
>once|TRBJ2-7|-|TRBV6-5
CASSYSRDTVSYEQYF
TGTGCCAGCAGTTACTCCCGGGACACAGTATCCTACGAGCAGTACTTC
>-|TRBJ2-5|-|TRBV29-1
CSVAAGQQETQYF
TGCAGCGTGGCGGCGGGGCAGCAAGAGACCCAGTACTTC
>-|TRBJ2-7|-|TRBV9
CASSITWGRDEQYF
TGTGCCAGCAGCATAACTTGGGGGCGGGACGAGCAGTACTTC
>-|TRBJ2-7|-|TRBV28
CASRRTRSSYEQYF
TGTGCCAGCAGAAGGACGAGGAGCTCCTACGAGCAGTACTTC
>once|TRBJ1-2|-|TRBV7-8
CASSLTGFYGYTF
TGTGCCAGCAGTTTGACGGGGTTCTATGGCTACACCTTC
>-|TRBJ2-7|TRBD2|TRBV28
CASTDGSGVWNEQYF
TGTGCCAGCACCGATGGGAGCGGGGTGTGGAACGAGCAGTACTTC
>-|TRBJ1-5|-|TRBV7-2
CASSRDFNQPQHF
TGTGCCAGCAGCAGGGATTTTAATCAGCCCCAGCATTTT
>-|TRBJ2-2|-|TRBV15
CATSRDSGGELFF
TGTGCCACCAGCAGAGATTCAGGCGGGGAGCTGTTTTTT
>-|TRBJ2-7|TRBD1|TRBV7-6
CASSPGTGSYEQYF
TGTGCCAGCAGCCCCGGGACAGGGAGCTACGAGCAGTACTTC
>-|TRBJ2-1|TRBD1|TRBV9
CASSVTGSNNEQFF
TGTGCCAGCAGCGTGACAGGGAGTAACAATGAGCAGTTCTTC
>-|TRBJ2-6|-|TRBV19
CASSGWGSGANVLTF
TGTGCCAGTAGCGGCTGGGGCTCTGGGGCCAACGTCCTGACTTTC
>-|TRBJ2-3|TRBD2|TRBV5-1
CASSLGGLAGDPDTQYF
TGCGCCAGCAGCTTGGGGGGACTAGCGGGAGATCCAGATACGCAGTATTTT
>-|TRBJ2-1|TRBD2|TRBV4-3
CASSLGLAGGYNEQFF
TGCGCCAGCAGCCTGGGACTAGCGGGGGGCTACAATGAGCAGTTCTTC
>-|TRBJ2-3|TRBD1|TRBV27
CASSPSRTGRTDTQYF
TGTGCCAGCAGCCCATCACGGACAGGGCGCACAGATACGCAGTATTTT
>-|TRBJ2-2|-|TRBV21-1
CASSKFLPGELFF
TGTGCCAGCAGCAAATTTCTACCCGGGGAGCTGTTTTTT
>-|TRBJ1-4|-|TRBV9
CASSVEGLNEKLFF
TGTGCCAGCAGCGTAGAAGGGTTGAATGAAAAACTGTTTTTT
>few|TRBJ1-2|-|TRBV19
CASKGRANYGYTF
TGTGCCAGTAAGGGACGGGCCAACTATGGCTACACCTTC
>-|TRBJ2-1|TRBD2|TRBV18
CASSMGLVPYNEQFF
TGTGCCAGCTCCATGGGACTAGTCCCCTACAATGAGCAGTTCTTC
>-|TRBJ2-7|-|TRBV18
CASSSNRDEQYF
TGTGCCAGCTCATCGAACAGAGACGAGCAGTACTTC
>-|TRBJ1-3|-|TRBV30
CACTGTEGSGNTIYF
TGTGCCTGTACCGGGACGGAAGGCTCTGGAAACACCATATATTTT
>-|TRBJ2-7|TRBD2|TRBV19
CASESGTSGGEQYF
TGTGCCAGCGAGAGCGGAACGTCCGGGGGGGAGCAGTACTTC
>-|TRBJ2-1|TRBD2|TRBV6-1
CASSGLAGAQVF
TGTGCCAGCAGTGGACTAGCGGGAGCTCAGGTCTTC
>-|TRBJ2-1|-|TRBV29-1
CSVEGTRVGNEQFF
TGCAGCGTTGAAGGAACTAGGGTCGGCAATGAGCAGTTCTTC
>-|TRBJ1-3|-|TRBV6-5
CAASGNTIYF
TGTGCCGCCTCTGGAAACACCATATATTTT
>once|TRBJ2-1|TRBD2|TRBV2
CASRSKTSGRADYEQFF
TGTGCCAGCAGGTCGAAGACTAGCGGGAGGGCCGATTATGAGCAGTTCTTC
>-|TRBJ1-5|TRBD1|TRBV30
CAWISKGAGDNQPQHF
TGTGCCTGGATCAGCAAGGGGGCAGGGGACAATCAGCCCCAGCATTTT
>-|TRBJ1-3|-|TRBV7-6
CASSLLDGVLDTIYF
TGTGCCAGCAGCTTATTGGACGGAGTTTTGGACACCATATATTTT
>-|TRBJ2-7|-|TRBV9
CASSLQRVLGEQYF
TGTGCCAGCAGCCTTCAGCGGGTTCTAGGCGAGCAGTACTTC